The rows below give T cell receptor beta chains drawn from one sample of a study of technical replicates of blood from a few donors. The data were produced by immunoSEQ multiplex PCR, yet TCRdb's version contains in-frame clones alone and is incomplete. The sample shows 68,000 or so clones, under 98% of them seen only once. The sample was T cells isolated from PBMCs. These receptors were obtained from a human donor in good health. CDR3s include the opening cysteine and the closing phenylalanine or tryptophan.

CDR3: CASSNRDSGQPQHF; J: TRBJ1-5; V: TRBV28
CDR3: CASSQVEEREVYNEQFF; J: TRBJ2-1; V: TRBV4-1
CDR3: CASSFSGSSGNTIYF; J: TRBJ1-3; V: TRBV5-6
CDR3: CASSIAGQPTYEQYF; J: TRBJ2-7; V: TRBV19
CDR3: CASSHSQGVQPQHF; J: TRBJ1-5; V: TRBV4-2
CDR3: CASSLGQREINEQYF; J: TRBJ2-7; V: TRBV5-4
CDR3: CASSQGDRGSLQPQHF; J: TRBJ1-5; V: TRBV4-1
CDR3: CASSAGQENTEAFF; J: TRBJ1-1; V: TRBV7-3
CDR3: CASSPTESYEQYF; J: TRBJ2-7; V: TRBV7-3
CDR3: CASSVESGGGETQYF; J: TRBJ2-5; V: TRBV2
CDR3: CASRLLEAGEQYF; J: TRBJ2-7; V: TRBV11-1
CDR3: CASSQSGYGYTF; J: TRBJ1-2; V: TRBV6-5
CDR3: CAWSRGTATEAFF; J: TRBJ1-1; V: TRBV30
CDR3: CASGLVLGVNTGELFF; J: TRBJ2-2; V: TRBV12-5
CDR3: CASSLLWQTSNTEAFF; J: TRBJ1-1; V: TRBV5-4
CDR3: CASSLNRDAEQYF; J: TRBJ2-7; V: TRBV7-3
CDR3: CASSRTGTSQHF; J: TRBJ1-5; V: TRBV19
CDR3: CASSQEGAGGDQETQYF; J: TRBJ2-5; V: TRBV4-2